The entry below describes one T cell receptor (beta chain). TCRdb's table, derived via immunoSEQ multiplex PCR, lists solely in-frame clones and lacks some. The sample carries about 48,000 clones, about 84% recorded once. This entry comes from a study of blood T cell repertoires in COVID-19. Whole-study context: Sample material is recorded as cDNA or gDNA derived from T cells, B-cell-depleted T cells, or PBMCs.

The CDR3 is made up of 15 amino acids. This TCR was recovered from a woman between 55 and 75 years old with acute or convalescent COVID-19. The source material was peripheral blood. This chain uses TRBV21-1 with TRBJ2-7; TRBD1 was called by the table and not checked on the DNA. TRBV21-1 has pseudogene status. CDR3 DNA: TGTGCCAGCAGCAAATCGGGGACAGGGCTCTACGAGCAGTACTTC. This sequence encodes CASSKSGTGLYEQYF.